A selection of T cell receptor beta chains follows, all from one sample in a study of Graves' ophthalmopathy and Graves' hyperthyroidism. TCRdb fed the multiplex PCR reads into MiXCR, producing one record per CDR3 protein. This sample has about 640,000 distinct CDR3 sequences; roughly 41% occur once, and the top ten carry more than 2.5%. The sample consisted of peripheral blood. These receptors came from an adult man with Graves' ophthalmopathy. Both conserved end residues are part of each CDR3. D genes are given only for firm matches. A row's size may be missing; if present it is once, few, many or a size class.

len	v_gene	j_gene	d_gene	abundance	CDR3aa	CDR3nt
16	TRBV6-5	TRBJ1-1	NA	many	CASSPTGASGGTEAFF	TGTGCCAGCAGTCCAACGGGAGCCTCGGGGGGCACTGAAGCTTTCTTT
17	TRBV7-6	TRBJ1-1	TRBD1	NA	CASSPSLVRTGGPAAFF	TGTGCCAGCAGCCCATCGTTGGTCCGGACAGGGGGCCCTGCAGCTTTCTTT
14	TRBV2	TRBJ1-2	TRBD1	NA	CALGGQGAGRGYTF	TGTGCCTTAGGAGGACAGGGGGCGGGACGTGGCTACACCTTC
14	TRBV6-1	TRBJ2-7	TRBD1	few	CASSDQGAFHEQYF	TGTGCCAGCAGTGACCAGGGGGCCTTCCACGAGCAGTACTTC
17	TRBV6-1	TRBJ2-7	TRBD2	few	CASSKGLAGGPRNEQYF	TGTGCCAGCAGTAAGGGACTAGCGGGAGGGCCGAGAAACGAGCAGTACTTC
13	TRBV15	TRBJ2-7	TRBD2	many	CATKLAGGYEQYF	TGTGCCACCAAACTAGCGGGGGGCTACGAGCAGTACTTC
13	TRBV24-1	TRBJ2-2	NA	many	CATSDLPAGELFF	TGTGCCACCAGTGATCTTCCGGCCGGGGAGCTGTTTTTT
16	TRBV2	TRBJ2-6	TRBD1	NA	CASRGQGYYGANVLTF	TGTGCCAGCAGGGGACAGGGATACTATGGGGCCAACGTCCTGACTTTC
14	TRBV7-2	TRBJ2-7	NA	many	CASSTETGSYEQYF	TGTGCCAGCAGCACAGAGACGGGCTCCTACGAGCAGTACTTC
14	TRBV7-9	TRBJ2-7	NA	many	CASSGTRGTYEQYF	TGTGCCAGCAGCGGTACACGGGGTACCTACGAGCAGTACTTC
12	TRBV29-1	TRBJ2-5	NA	many	CSVVSQKETQYF	TGCAGCGTTGTGAGCCAGAAAGAGACCCAGTACTTC
15	TRBV7-2	TRBJ1-6	NA	many	CASSQHRDHNSPLHF	TGTGCCAGCAGCCAACACAGGGACCATAATTCACCCCTCCACTTT
15	TRBV12-3/TRBV12-4	TRBJ2-2	NA	few	CASSLYPPPTGELFF	TGTGCCAGCAGTTTGTATCCCCCGCCAACGGGGGAGCTGTTTTTT
14	TRBV5-1	TRBJ1-1	NA	few	CASSWDTANTEAFF	TGCGCCAGCAGTTGGGACACCGCCAACACTGAAGCTTTCTTT
14	TRBV2	TRBJ1-5	NA	NA	CASSDEGVRQPQHF	TGTGCCAGCAGTGATGAAGGGGTTAGACAGCCCCAGCATTTT
17	TRBV5-1	TRBJ1-4	TRBD1	NA	CASSLTGETLINEKLFF	TGCGCCAGCAGCCTTACAGGGGAGACCTTAATTAATGAAAAACTGTTTTTT
14	TRBV5-1	TRBJ2-7	NA	few	CASSLQASSYEQYF	TGCGCCAGCAGCTTGCAAGCGAGCTCCTACGAGCAGTACTTC
15	TRBV4-1	TRBJ2-7	NA	NA	CASSQGRAPTYEQYF	TGCGCCAGCAGCCAAGGTCGGGCACCCACCTACGAGCAGTACTTC
15	TRBV15	TRBJ2-2	TRBD1	many	CATSRQGDLTGELFF	TGTGCCACCAGCAGACAGGGGGATCTCACCGGGGAGCTGTTTTTT
15	TRBV7-6	TRBJ1-5	NA	many	CASSMGQGSGQPQHF	TGTGCCAGCAGCATGGGCCAGGGGTCGGGGCAGCCCCAGCATTTT
12	TRBV6-5	TRBJ1-6	TRBD1	many	CASSRDRASLHF	TGTGCCAGCAGTCGGGACAGAGCTTCACTCCACTTT
17	TRBV10-3	TRBJ2-6	NA	many	CAISNPAGSSGANVLTF	TGTGCCATCAGTAATCCGGCGGGAAGCTCTGGGGCCAACGTCCTGACTTTC
15	TRBV9	TRBJ2-2	NA	many	CASSVADSPSGELFF	TGTGCCAGCAGCGTAGCCGACAGCCCTAGTGGGGAGCTGTTTTTT
10	TRBV7-9	TRBJ2-5	NA	many	CASDQETQYF	TGTGCCAGCGACCAAGAGACCCAGTACTTC
15	TRBV4-3	TRBJ1-2	NA	few	CASSQGSGLNYGYTF	TGCGCCAGCAGCCAAGGATCCGGATTAAACTATGGCTACACCTTC
16	TRBV7-9	TRBJ2-5	NA	NA	CASSLPGRRVGETQYF	TGTGCCAGCAGCTTACCTGGACGCAGGGTGGGAGAGACCCAGTACTTC
16	TRBV10-3	TRBJ2-7	TRBD1	NA	CATVKSTGQGAREQYF	TGTGCCACCGTTAAGTCTACCGGACAGGGGGCGCGGGAGCAGTACTTC
16	TRBV3-1	TRBJ2-6	NA	NA	CASSQEIGAGANVLTF	TGTGCCAGCAGCCAAGAAATAGGGGCTGGGGCCAACGTCCTGACTTTC
13	TRBV7-2	TRBJ1-1	TRBD1	many	CASSRGQNTEAFF	TGTGCCAGCAGCCGGGGACAGAACACTGAGGCTTTCTTT
12	TRBV7-9	TRBJ1-2	NA	many	CASSLAQRGYTF	TGTGCCAGCAGCTTAGCCCAGAGAGGCTACACCTTC
15	TRBV7-9	TRBJ2-2	TRBD2	many	CASDAAGANTGELFF	TGTGCCAGCGATGCAGCGGGGGCGAACACCGGGGAGCTGTTTTTT
15	TRBV20-1	TRBJ1-4	NA	many	CSARPFRGAREKLFF	TGCAGTGCTAGACCGTTTCGGGGGGCGCGGGAAAAACTGTTTTTT
15	TRBV12-3/TRBV12-4	TRBJ1-5	NA	many	CASSLGGGQHQPQHF	TGTGCCAGCAGTTTGGGGGGAGGGCAACATCAGCCCCAGCATTTT
15	TRBV2	TRBJ1-4	NA	NA	CASSPRGGRNEKLFF	TGTGCCAGCAGCCCTAGAGGGGGGCGGAATGAAAAACTGTTTTTT
12	TRBV29-1	TRBJ2-1	NA	NA	CSGELYDNEQFF	TGCAGCGGGGAATTATACGACAATGAGCAGTTCTTC
17	TRBV11-2	TRBJ1-2	NA	once	CASSLGVLHETDYGYTF	TGTGCCAGCAGCTTAGGAGTGCTTCATGAGACAGACTATGGCTACACCTTC
15	TRBV20-1	TRBJ1-3	TRBD1	many	CSARDRALVGNTIYF	TGCAGTGCGAGAGACAGGGCACTTGTTGGAAACACCATATATTTT
14	TRBV7-9	TRBJ2-7	NA	few	CASSQEGTVGEQYF	TGTGCCAGCAGCCAAGAAGGCACAGTAGGGGAGCAGTACTTC
14	TRBV4-1	TRBJ2-7	NA	many	CASSPTRVGFEQYF	TGCGCCAGCAGCCCGACCAGGGTGGGGTTCGAGCAGTACTTC
13	TRBV7-2	TRBJ2-2	NA	NA	CASRDRIIRELFF	TGTGCCAGCAGAGACAGGATTATTCGGGAGCTGTTTTTT
15	TRBV2	TRBJ1-2	NA	NA	CAWSRANWFQYGYTF	TGTGCCTGGAGTAGGGCGAATTGGTTTCAGTATGGCTACACCTTC
13	TRBV29-1	TRBJ1-2	TRBD1	few	CSVEVAGGEGYTF	TGCAGCGTTGAGGTCGCAGGGGGCGAAGGCTACACCTTC
13	TRBV29-1	TRBJ1-2	TRBD1	few	CSVEDRGHDGYTF	TGCAGCGTTGAGGACAGGGGGCACGATGGCTACACCTTC
14	TRBV7-9	TRBJ2-6	NA	NA	CASSVPQAGNVLTF	TGTGCCAGCAGCGTACCCCAGGCGGGCAACGTCCTGACTTTC
16	TRBV11-2	TRBJ1-2	NA	many	CASSLVDAGRLYGYTF	TGTGCCAGCAGCTTAGTGGATGCGGGACGGTTATATGGCTACACCTTC
13	TRBV10-2	TRBJ1-3	NA	many	CASSESRPNTIYF	TGCGCCAGCAGTGAGTCTCGCCCGAACACCATATATTTT
14	TRBV10-3	TRBJ2-7	TRBD2	NA	CAISPLAGAYEQYF	TGTGCCATCAGTCCACTAGCGGGAGCCTACGAGCAGTACTTC
15	TRBV5-6	TRBJ2-7	NA	NA	CASTALERNSYEQYF	TGTGCCAGCACCGCACTTGAGCGGAACTCCTACGAGCAGTACTTC
15	TRBV14	TRBJ1-5	NA	NA	CASSPPYNGDQPQHF	TGTGCCAGCTCACCACCGTACAACGGGGATCAGCCCCAGCATTTT